Shown below are 9 T cell receptor beta chains from a single sample sequenced in a study of cytomegalovirus exposure and HLA in healthy donors. Produced via immunoSEQ multiplex PCR; TCRdb's table is partial and in-frame only. Counted here are approximately 120,000 clones, roughly 95% occurring once; the ten biggest clones make up about 1.7%. The sequenced material came from PBMCs. The receptor set was obtained from a man younger than 35 in good health and CMV-seronegative.

V is TRBV30 and J is TRBJ1-2; D is uncertain. The CDR3 extends over 11 amino acids. V was trimmed by 2 bases and J by 8 bases, leaving 9 bases between them. CDR1 is GTSNPN and CDR2 is SVGIG in the germline V gene (reference sequence). CDR3 DNA sequence: TGTGCCTGGAGTCCCCCTGGCGGCTACACCTTC. Its protein product is CAWSPPGGYTF.

The chain recombines TRBV7-9 with TRBJ2-1; 9 bases line up with TRBD1. The CDR3 has 16 residues. Germline CDR1 is SEHNR and CDR2 is FQNEAQ (reference sequence). The ends lost 2 bases at V and 0 bases at J; junction bases unmatched: 2. The CDR3 is CASSLMGQGSYNEQFF. CDR3 nucleotides: TGTGCCAGCAGCTTAATGGGACAGGGCTCCTACAATGAGCAGTTCTTC. Supplemented by reference TRBV7-9 and TRBJ2-1, the full variable domain reads DTGVSQNPRHKITKRGQNVTFRCDPISEHNRLYWYRQTLGQGPEFLTYFQNEAQLEKSRLLSDRFSAERPKGSFSTLEIQRTEQGDSAMYLCASSLMGQGSYNEQFFGPGTRLTVL.

The chain couples TRBV4-3 to TRBJ2-1; D is possibly TRBD2 (5 bases). The length of the CDR3 is 14 residues. The germline V and J ends were trimmed by 5 bases and 2 bases, with 10 bases remaining between them. The V gene's germline CDR1 is LGHNA and CDR2 YSLEER. In DNA form, the CDR3 reads TGCGCCAGCAGCGTCGGGGTAGCCTACAATGAGCAGTTCTTC. It encodes CASSVGVAYNEQFF.

The V and J genes are TRBV28 and TRBJ1-5; TRBD1 is a possible D gene (6 bases). Germline-derived CDR1 and CDR2 are MDHEN and SYDVKM. V was shortened by 6 bases and J by 3 bases, with 21 bases between the two germline ends. The CDR3 is made up of 17 amino acids. In nucleotides, the CDR3 is TGTGCCAGCAGCCTAGGTTGGGGGCCCTATGACAATCAGCCCCAGCATTTT. It yields the protein CASSLGWGPYDNQPQHF. The whole variable domain, filled in from reference TRBV28 and TRBJ1-5, reads DVKVTQSSRYLVKRTGEKVFLECVQDMDHENMFWYRQDPGLGLRLIYFSYDVKMKEKGDIPEGYSVSREKKERFSLILESASTNQTSMYLCASSLGWGPYDNQPQHFGDGTRLSIL.

The count of this clone is one. The DNA of the CDR3 is TGTGCCAGCAGCAATCCGACAGGGCCTGTTCGCCCCTTAGCCACCGGGGAGCTGTTTTTT. This sequence encodes CASSNPTGPVRPLATGELFF. The chain has TRBV7-3 and TRBJ2-2, with 7 bases matching TRBD1. This CDR3 has 20 residues. CDR1 and CDR2 from the germline V gene are SGHTA and FQGTGA. V dropped 5 bases and J dropped 4; count of bases not matched to a gene: 22.

This clone was seen just once. The chain links TRBV5-4 to TRBJ2-7, with 14 bases fitting TRBD2. From germline, CDR1 is SGHNT and CDR2 YYREEE (reference sequence). The V segment lost 4 bases and the J segment 12 bases; nucleotides outside the gene matches: 9. The CDR3 sequence is 14 residues long. The CDR3 DNA is TGTGCCAGCAGCCCCCGGACTAGCGGGGGGATGATGTACTTC. It encodes CASSPRTSGGMMYF.

The chain has TRBV6-5 and TRBJ2-5; unclear D gene. Per germline, CDR1 MNHEY and CDR2 SVGAGI. The V gene lost 2 bases and the J gene lost 0 bases, with 4 bases spanning the gap. This CDR3 is 13 amino acids long. The CDR3 here is CASSYDYQETQYF. CDR3 in DNA: TGTGCCAGCAGTTACGACTACCAAGAGACCCAGTACTTC.

The CDR3 coding sequence is TGTGCCAGCTCACCCCTGACAGGGGATAATCAGCCCCAGCATTTT. Translation: CASSPLTGDNQPQHF. The chain joins TRBV18 to TRBJ1-5; TRBD1 matches 8 bases. J lost 4 bases, V lost 3 bases, and 5 bases had no gene match. Germline CDR1 and CDR2: KGHSH and LQKENI. This CDR3 is built from 15 residues. Full variable domain (outside the CDR3, taken from reference TRBV18 and TRBJ1-5): NAGVMQNPRHLVRRRGQEARLRCSPMKGHSHVYWYRQLPEEGLKFMVYLQKENIIDESGMPKERFSAEFPKEGPSILRIQQVVRGDSAAYFCASSPLTGDNQPQHFGDGTRLSIL.

J is TRBJ2-7 and V is TRBV19; 10 nucleotides align to TRBD1. V was pared by 5 bases and J by 1 base, with 5 bases of the junction left unmatched. This CDR3 has 15 amino acids. Germline CDR1 is LNHDA and CDR2 is SQIVND (reference sequence). CDR3 nucleotide sequence: TGTGCCAGTAGTTCATGGGACAGGGGATCCTACGAGCAGTACTTC. The encoded protein is CASSSWDRGSYEQYF.